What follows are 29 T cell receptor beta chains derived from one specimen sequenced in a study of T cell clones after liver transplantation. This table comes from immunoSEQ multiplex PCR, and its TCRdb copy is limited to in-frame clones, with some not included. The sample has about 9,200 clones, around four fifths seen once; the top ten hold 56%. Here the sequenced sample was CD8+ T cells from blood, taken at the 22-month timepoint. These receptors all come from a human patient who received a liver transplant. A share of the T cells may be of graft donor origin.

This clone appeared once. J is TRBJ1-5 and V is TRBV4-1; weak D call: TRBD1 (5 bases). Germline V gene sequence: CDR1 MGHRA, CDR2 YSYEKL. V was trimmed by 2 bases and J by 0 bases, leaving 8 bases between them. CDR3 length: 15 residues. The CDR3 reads CASSQSQGSNQPQHF. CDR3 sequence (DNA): TGCGCCAGCAGCCAATCTCAGGGTAGCAATCAGCCCCAGCATTTT.

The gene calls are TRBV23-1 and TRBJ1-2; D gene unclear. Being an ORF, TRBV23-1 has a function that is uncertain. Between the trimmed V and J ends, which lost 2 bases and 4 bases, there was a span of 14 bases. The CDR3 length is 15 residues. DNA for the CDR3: TGCGCCAGCAGTCAAAACCAGAGACCAAGCTATGGCTACACCTTC. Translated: CASSQNQRPSYGYTF.

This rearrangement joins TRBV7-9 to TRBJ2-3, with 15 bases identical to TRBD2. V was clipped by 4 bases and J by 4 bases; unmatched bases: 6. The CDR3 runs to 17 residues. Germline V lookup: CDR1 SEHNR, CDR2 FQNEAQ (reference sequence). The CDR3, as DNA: TGTGCCAGCAGCTGGACTAGCGGGGGGGCCGGCGCAGATACGCAGTATTTT. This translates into CASSWTSGGAGADTQYF. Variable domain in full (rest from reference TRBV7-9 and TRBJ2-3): DTGVSQNPRHKITKRGQNVTFRCDPISEHNRLYWYRQTLGQGPEFLTYFQNEAQLEKSRLLSDRFSAERPKGSFSTLEIQRTEQGDSAMYLCASSWTSGGAGADTQYFGPGTRLTVL.

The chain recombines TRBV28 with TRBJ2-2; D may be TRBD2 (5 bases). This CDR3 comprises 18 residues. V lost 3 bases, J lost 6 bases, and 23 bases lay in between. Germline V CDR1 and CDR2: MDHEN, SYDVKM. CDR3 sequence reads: CASSFSLDDGISSGELFF. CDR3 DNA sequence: TGTGCCAGCAGTTTTAGTTTGGATGACGGGATTAGTTCCGGGGAGCTGTTTTTT.

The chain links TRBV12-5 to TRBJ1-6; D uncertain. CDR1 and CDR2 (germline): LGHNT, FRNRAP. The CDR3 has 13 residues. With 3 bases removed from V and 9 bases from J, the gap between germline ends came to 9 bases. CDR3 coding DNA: TGTGCTAGTGGTTTTCCTAGAGGTTCACCCCTCCACTTT. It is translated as CASGFPRGSPLHF.

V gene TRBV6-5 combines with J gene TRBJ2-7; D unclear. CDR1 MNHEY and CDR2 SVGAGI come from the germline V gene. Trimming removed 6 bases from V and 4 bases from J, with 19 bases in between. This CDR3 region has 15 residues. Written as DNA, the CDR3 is TGTGCCAGCAGATCCTTAAGGCAGGATTCGTACGAGCAGTACTTC. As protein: CASRSLRQDSYEQYF.

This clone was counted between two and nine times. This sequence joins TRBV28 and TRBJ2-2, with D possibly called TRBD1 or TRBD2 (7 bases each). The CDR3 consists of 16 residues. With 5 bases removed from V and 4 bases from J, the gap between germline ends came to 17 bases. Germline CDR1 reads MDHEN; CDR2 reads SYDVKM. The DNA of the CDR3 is TGTGCCAGCAGTATCTTCCAGGGGGGGCCCACCGGGGAGCTGTTTTTT. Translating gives CASSIFQGGPTGELFF. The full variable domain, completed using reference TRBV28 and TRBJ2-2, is DVKVTQSSRYLVKRTGEKVFLECVQDMDHENMFWYRQDPGLGLRLIYFSYDVKMKEKGDIPEGYSVSREKKERFSLILESASTNQTSMYLCASSIFQGGPTGELFFGEGSRLTVL.

The CDR3 reads CAWTDSGSEQYF. For the CDR3, the DNA is TGTGCCTGGACCGACAGTGGCTCCGAGCAGTACTTC. The gene calls are TRBV30 and TRBJ2-7; possible D gene TRBD1, 5 bases. The ends were cut back, 4 bases at V and 6 bases at J, with 13 bases in the middle. CDR1 GTSNPN and CDR2 SVGIG come from the germline V gene (reference sequence). The CDR3 extends over 12 amino acids.

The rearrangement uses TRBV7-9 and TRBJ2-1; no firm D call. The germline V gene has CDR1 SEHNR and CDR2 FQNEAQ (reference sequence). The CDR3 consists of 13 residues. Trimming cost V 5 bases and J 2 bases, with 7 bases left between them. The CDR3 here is CASSPDAYNEQFF. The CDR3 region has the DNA TGTGCCAGCAGCCCGGACGCCTACAATGAGCAGTTCTTC.

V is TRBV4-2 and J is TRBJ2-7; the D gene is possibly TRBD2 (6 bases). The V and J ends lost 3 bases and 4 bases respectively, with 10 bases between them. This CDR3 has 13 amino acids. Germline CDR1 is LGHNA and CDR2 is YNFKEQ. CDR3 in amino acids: CASSHHGGYEQYF. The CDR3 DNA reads TGTGCCAGCAGCCACCACGGGGGATACGAGCAGTACTTC.

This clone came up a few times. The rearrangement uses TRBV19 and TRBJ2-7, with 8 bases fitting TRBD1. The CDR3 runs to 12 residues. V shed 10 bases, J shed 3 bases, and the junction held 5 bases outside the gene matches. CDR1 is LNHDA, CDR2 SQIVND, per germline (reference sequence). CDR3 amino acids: CATGQGGYEQYF. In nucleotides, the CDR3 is TGTGCCACCGGACAGGGCGGCTACGAGCAGTACTTC.

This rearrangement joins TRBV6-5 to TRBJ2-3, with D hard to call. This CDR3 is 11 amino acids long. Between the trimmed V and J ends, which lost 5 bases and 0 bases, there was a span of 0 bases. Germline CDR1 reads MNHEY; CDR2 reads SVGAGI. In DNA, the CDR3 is TGTGCCAGCAGTAGCACAGATACGCAGTATTTT. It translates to CASSSTDTQYF.

CDR3 region: CASRAGTGILNEQYF. The CDR3 DNA follows: TGTGCCAGCAGAGCTGGGACAGGGATCCTAAACGAGCAGTACTTC. The V and J genes are TRBV28 and TRBJ2-7; 9 positions match TRBD1. The CDR3 runs 15 residues. CDR1 is MDHEN, CDR2 SYDVKM, per germline. The V segment lost 6 bases and the J segment 5 bases; nucleotides outside the gene matches: 11.

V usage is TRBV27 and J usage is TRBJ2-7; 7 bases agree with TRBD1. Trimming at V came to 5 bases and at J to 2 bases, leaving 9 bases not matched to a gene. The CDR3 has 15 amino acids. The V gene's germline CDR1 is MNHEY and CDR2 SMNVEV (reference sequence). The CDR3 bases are TGTGCCAGCAGTCACCCCGGGACAGCAGCCTACGAGCAGTACTTC. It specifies CASSHPGTAAYEQYF.

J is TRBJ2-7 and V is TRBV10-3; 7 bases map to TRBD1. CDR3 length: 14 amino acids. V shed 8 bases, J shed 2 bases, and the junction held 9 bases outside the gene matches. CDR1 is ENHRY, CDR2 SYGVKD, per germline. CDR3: CAIGQTGSTYEQYF. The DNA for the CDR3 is TGTGCCATCGGCCAGACAGGGTCTACCTACGAGCAGTACTTC.

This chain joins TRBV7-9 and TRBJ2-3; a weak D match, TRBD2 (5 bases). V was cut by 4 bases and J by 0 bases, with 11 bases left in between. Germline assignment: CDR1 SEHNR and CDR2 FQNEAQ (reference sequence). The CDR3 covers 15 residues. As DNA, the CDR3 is TGTGCCAGCAGCTCGGACTTTATGAGCACAGATACGCAGTATTTT. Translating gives CASSSDFMSTDTQYF.

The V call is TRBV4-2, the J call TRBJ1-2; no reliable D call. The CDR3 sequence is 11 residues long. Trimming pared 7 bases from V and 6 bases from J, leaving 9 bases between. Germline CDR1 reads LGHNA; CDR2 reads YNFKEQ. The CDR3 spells CASTNGDGYTF. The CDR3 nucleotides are TGTGCCAGCACCAACGGGGATGGCTACACCTTC.

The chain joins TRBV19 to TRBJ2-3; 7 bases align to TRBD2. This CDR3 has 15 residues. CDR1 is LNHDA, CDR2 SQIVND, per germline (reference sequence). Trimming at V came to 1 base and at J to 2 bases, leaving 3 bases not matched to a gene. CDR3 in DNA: TGTGCCAGTAGTATAGGGGGGGGGTTCACAGATACGCAGTATTTT. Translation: CASSIGGGFTDTQYF.

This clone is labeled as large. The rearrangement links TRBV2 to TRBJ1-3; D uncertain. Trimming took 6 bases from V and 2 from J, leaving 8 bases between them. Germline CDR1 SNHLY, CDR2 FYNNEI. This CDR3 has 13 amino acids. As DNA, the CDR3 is TGTGCCAGCAGCGAGGTGGCTGGAAACACCATATATTTT. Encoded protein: CASSEVAGNTIYF.

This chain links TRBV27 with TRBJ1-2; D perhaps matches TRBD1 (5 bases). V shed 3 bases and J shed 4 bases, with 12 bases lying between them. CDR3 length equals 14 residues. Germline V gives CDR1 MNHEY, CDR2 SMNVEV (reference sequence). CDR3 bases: TGTGCCAGCAGTTTCGGCGGGGGTGGCTATGGCTACACCTTC. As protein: CASSFGGGGYGYTF.

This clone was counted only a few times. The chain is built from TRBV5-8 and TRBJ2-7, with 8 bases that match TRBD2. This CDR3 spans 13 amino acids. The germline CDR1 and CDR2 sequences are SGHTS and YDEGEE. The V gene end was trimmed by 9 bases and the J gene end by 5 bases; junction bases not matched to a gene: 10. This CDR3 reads CATRIGGADEQYF. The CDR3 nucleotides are TGTGCCACCCGAATCGGGGGGGCGGACGAGCAGTACTTC.

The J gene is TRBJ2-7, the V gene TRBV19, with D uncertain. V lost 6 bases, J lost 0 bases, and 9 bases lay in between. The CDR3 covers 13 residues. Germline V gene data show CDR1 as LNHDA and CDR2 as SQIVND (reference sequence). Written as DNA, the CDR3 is TGTGCCAGTAGACAGAAAAGCTCCTACGAGCAGTACTTC. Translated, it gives CASRQKSSYEQYF.

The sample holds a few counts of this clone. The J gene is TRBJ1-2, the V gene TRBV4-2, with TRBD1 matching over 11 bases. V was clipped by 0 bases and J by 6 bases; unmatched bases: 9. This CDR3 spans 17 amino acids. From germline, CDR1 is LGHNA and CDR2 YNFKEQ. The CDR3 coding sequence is TGTGCCAGCAGCCAAGATCCTGGACAGGGGGCCGGGGATGGCTACACCTTC. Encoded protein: CASSQDPGQGAGDGYTF.

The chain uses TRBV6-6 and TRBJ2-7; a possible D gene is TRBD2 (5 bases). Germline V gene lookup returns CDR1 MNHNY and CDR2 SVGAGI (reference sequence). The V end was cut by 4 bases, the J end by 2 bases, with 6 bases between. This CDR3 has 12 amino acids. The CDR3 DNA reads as TGTGCCAGCAGTTTCGGGACCTACGAGCAGTACTTC. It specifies CASSFGTYEQYF.

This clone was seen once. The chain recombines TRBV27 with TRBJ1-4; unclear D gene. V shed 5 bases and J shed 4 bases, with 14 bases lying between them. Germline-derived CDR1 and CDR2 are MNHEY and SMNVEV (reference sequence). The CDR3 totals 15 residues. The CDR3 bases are TGTGCCAGCAGTCGCTTCCGGGGAGGTAATGAAAAACTGTTTTTT. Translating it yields CASSRFRGGNEKLFF.

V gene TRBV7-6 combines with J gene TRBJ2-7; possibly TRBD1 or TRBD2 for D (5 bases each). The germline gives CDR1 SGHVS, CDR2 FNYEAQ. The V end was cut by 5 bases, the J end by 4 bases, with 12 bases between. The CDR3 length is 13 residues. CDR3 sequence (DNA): TGTGCCAGCAGCCGAGGGACCGCGTACGAGCAGTACTTC. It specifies CASSRGTAYEQYF.

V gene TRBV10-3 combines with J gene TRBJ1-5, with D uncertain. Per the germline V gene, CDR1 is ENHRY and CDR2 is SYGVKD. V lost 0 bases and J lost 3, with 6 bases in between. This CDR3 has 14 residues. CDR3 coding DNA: TGTGCCATCAGTGAGTCGCTTAACAATCAGCCCCAGCATTTT. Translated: CAISESLNNQPQHF.

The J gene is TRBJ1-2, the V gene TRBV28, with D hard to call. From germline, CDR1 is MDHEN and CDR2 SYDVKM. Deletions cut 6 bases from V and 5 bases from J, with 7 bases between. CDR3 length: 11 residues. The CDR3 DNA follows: TGTGCCAGCAGCCGGAGTTATGGCTACACCTTC. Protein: CASSRSYGYTF.

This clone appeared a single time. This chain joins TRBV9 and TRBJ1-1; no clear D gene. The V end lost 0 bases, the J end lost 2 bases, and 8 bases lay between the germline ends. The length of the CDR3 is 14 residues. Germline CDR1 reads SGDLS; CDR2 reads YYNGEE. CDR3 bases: TGTGCCAGCAGCGTAGAACAGTTAAACACTGAAGCTTTCTTT. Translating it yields CASSVEQLNTEAFF.